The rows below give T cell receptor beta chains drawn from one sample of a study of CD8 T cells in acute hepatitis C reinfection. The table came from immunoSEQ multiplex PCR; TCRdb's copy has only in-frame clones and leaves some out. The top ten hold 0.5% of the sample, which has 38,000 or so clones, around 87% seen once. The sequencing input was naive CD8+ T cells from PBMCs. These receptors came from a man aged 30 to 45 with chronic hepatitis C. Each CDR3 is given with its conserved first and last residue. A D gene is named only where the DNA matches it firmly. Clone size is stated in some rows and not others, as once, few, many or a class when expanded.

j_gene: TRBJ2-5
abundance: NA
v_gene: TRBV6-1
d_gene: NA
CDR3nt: TGTGCCAGCAGTGAAGAGGGGGTACGAGAGACCCAGTACTTC
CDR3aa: CASSEEGVRETQYF

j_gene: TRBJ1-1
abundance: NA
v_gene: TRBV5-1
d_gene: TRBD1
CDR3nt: TGCGCCAGCAGCATTCAACAGGGGGGGAACACTGAAGCTTTCTTT
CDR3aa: CASSIQQGGNTEAFF

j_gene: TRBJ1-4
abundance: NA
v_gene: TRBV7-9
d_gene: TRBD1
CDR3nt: TGTGCCAGCAGCCCACCGATAAAGCGGACAGGGATGAATGAAAAACTGTTTTTT
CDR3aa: CASSPPIKRTGMNEKLFF

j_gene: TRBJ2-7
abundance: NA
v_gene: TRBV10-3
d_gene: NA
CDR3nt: TGTGCCATCAGTGAGGCCTACGAGCAGTACTTC
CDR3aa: CAISEAYEQYF

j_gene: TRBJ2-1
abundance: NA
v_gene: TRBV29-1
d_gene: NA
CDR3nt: TGCAGCGTTCTAGGGGGGGGTAGCGGCAAGAGCTCCTACAATGAGCAGTTCTTC
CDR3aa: CSVLGGGSGKSSYNEQFF

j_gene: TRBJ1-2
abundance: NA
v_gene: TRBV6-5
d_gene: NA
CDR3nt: TGTGCCAGCAGTTACGGGGCAGGCGATTATGGCTACACCTTC
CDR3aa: CASSYGAGDYGYTF

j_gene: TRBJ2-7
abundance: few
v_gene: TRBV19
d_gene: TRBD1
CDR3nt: TGTGCCAGTAGTCCCACAGGGGGGTCCTACGAGCAGTACTTC
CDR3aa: CASSPTGGSYEQYF

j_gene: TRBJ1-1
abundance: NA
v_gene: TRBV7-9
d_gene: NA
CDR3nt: TGTGCCAGCAGCTTAGTAAAAACGAACACTGAAGCTTTCTTT
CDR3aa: CASSLVKTNTEAFF

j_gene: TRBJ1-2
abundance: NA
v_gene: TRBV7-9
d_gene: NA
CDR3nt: TGTGCCAGCAGAATTCAGGGAAGCGACTATGGCTACACCTTC
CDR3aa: CASRIQGSDYGYTF

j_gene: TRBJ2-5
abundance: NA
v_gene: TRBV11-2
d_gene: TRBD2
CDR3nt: TGTGCCAGCAGCTTTCTAGCGGGGGGGTGGGAGACCCAGTACTTC
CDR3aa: CASSFLAGGWETQYF

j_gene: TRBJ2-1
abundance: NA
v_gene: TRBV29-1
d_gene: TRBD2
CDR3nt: TGCAGCGTTGTGTTGGTAGGGACTAGCGGGAGCTTCAATGAGCAGTTCTTC
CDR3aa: CSVVLVGTSGSFNEQFF

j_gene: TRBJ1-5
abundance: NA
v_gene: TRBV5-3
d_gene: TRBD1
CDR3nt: TGTGCCAGAAGCTCCCGACAGGGGAGTACGCGTCGCAATCAGCCCCAGCATTTT
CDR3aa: CARSSRQGSTRRNQPQHF

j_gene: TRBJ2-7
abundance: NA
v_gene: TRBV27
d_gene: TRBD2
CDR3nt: TGTGCCAGCAGTTCGTCGCGGGAGATATGGTACGAGCAGTACTTC
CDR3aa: CASSSSREIWYEQYF

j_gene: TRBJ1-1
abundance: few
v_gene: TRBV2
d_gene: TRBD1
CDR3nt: TGTGCCAGCAGTGAAAACTTTTTGGGACAGCACACTGAAGCTTTCTTT
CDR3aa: CASSENFLGQHTEAFF

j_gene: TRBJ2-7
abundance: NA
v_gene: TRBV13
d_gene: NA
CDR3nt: TGTGCCAGCAGCTTAGGAGGTGTACGGGACGAGCAGTACTTC
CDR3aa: CASSLGGVRDEQYF

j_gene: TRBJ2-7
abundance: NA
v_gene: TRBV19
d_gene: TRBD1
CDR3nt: TGTGCCAGTAGTCCTGCGACAGGGGGAGACTACGAGCAGTACTTC
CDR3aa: CASSPATGGDYEQYF

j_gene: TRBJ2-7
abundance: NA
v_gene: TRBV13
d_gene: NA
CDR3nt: TGTGCCAGCAGCTCACGGGACAACAGATACGAGCAGTACTTC
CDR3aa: CASSSRDNRYEQYF